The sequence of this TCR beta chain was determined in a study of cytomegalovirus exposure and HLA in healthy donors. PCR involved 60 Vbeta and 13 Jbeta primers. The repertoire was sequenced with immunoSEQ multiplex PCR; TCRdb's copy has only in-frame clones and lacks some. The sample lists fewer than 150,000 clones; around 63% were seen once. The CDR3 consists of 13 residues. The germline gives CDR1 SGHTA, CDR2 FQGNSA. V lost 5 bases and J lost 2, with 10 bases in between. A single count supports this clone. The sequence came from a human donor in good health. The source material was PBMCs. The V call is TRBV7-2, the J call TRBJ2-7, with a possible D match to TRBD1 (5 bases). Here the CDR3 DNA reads TGTGCCAGCAGCCGACAGCCCGCCTACGAGCAGTACTTC. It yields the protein CASSRQPAYEQYF. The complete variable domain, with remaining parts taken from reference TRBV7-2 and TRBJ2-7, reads GAGVSQSPSNKVTEKGKDVELRCDPISGHTALYWYRQSLGQGLEFLIYFQGNSAPDKSGLPSDRFSAERTGGSVSTLTIQRTQQEDSAVYLCASSRQPAYEQYFGPGTRLTVT.